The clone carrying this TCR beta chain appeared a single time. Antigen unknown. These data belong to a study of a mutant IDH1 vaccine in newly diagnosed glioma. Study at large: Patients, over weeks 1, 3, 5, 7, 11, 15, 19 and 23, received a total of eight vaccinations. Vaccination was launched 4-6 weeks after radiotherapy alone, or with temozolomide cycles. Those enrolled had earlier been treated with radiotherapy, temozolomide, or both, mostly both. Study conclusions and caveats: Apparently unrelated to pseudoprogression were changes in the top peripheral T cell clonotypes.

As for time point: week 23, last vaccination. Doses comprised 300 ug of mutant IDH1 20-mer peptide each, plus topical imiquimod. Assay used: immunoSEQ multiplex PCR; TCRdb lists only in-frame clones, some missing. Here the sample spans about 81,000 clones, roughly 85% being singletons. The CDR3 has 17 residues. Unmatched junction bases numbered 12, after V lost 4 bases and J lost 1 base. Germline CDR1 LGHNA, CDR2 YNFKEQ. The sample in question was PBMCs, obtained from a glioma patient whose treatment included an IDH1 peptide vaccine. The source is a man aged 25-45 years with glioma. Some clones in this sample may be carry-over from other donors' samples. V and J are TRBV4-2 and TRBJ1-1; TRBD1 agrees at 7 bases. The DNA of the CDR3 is TGTGCCAGCAGCCCGTGGGGACACCCAGGGGGGAACACTGAAGCTTTCTTT. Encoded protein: CASSPWGHPGGNTEAFF.